The clone carrying this T cell receptor (beta chain) was counted a few times. The V gene's germline CDR1 is DFQATT and CDR2 SNEGSKA (reference sequence). V lost 6 bases to trimming and J lost 2 bases, with 19 bases between them. CDR3 length: 15 residues. This sample was taken from a study of response to subunit inactivated influenza vaccine. TCRdb independently ran MiXCR on the RT-PCR reads; one entry per CDR3 protein. The sample carries about 570,000 distinct CDR3 sequences, approximately 11% recorded once. A further study also used this sample, focusing on T cells expressing NK-cell markers. That source notes: It was by 5'RACE template switching with UMIs that TCR beta cDNA was made. The CD3+CD56-NKG2C+ fraction was also led by these clonotypes in several donors. Whether the expanded NKG2C+ T cell clones recognized HCMV remained unclear.

The sequence derives from a middle-aged man who received an inactivated influenza vaccine. The chain uses TRBV20-1 and TRBJ1-2; possibly TRBD1 for D (6 bases). The material was PBMCs from blood, obtained on the day of vaccination. CDR3 nucleotides: TGCAGTGCCGTTCCTGCCCAGGGGACGAACTATGGCTACACCTTC. Encoded protein: CSAVPAQGTNYGYTF.